These 5 T cell receptor beta chains came from one sample sequenced in a study of beta chain features in type 1 diabetes. Study findings and constraints: Patients with Type 1 diabetes showed moderately but significantly shorter TCRB CDR3s in all four CD4+ subsets.

Every isolated RNA sample was fully reverse transcribed, so sequencing captured expressed TCRB transcripts. Some clones are missing from TCRdb's copy, which holds only in-frame ones; the method was immunoSEQ multiplex PCR. This table holds 550,000 to 850,000 clones, under 15% found once. These TCRs' antigens remain unknown. Specimen: naive CD4+ T cells from blood. These receptors originate from a man aged 18 to 30 with type 1 diabetes.

This chain links TRBV19 with TRBJ1-5, with D unresolved. Trimming pared 0 bases from V and 5 bases from J, leaving 17 bases between. This CDR3 is 17 amino acids long. Germline assignment: CDR1 LNHDA and CDR2 SQIVND (reference sequence). This CDR3 is CASSIDLILAVDQPQHF. The CDR3 DNA follows: TGTGCCAGTAGTATAGATCTTATATTGGCAGTTGATCAGCCCCAGCATTTT.

This clone was seen only a few times. V and J are TRBV7-9 and TRBJ1-2; the match to TRBD1 covers 7 bases. Germline CDR1 SEHNR, CDR2 FQNEAQ (reference sequence). The CDR3 is 15 residues long. The V and J ends lost 4 bases and 4 bases, in that order; junction bases with no gene match: 9. DNA for the CDR3: TGTGCCAGCAGCTCTCGCCGACAGGGCTTCTATGGCTACACCTTC. The encoded protein is CASSSRRQGFYGYTF.

There are a few counts of this clone. The chain joins TRBV5-1 to TRBJ1-1, with D perhaps matching TRBD1 (5 bases). Trimming left V 0 bases short and J 0 bases short, with 9 bases between. Per germline, CDR1 SGHRS and CDR2 YFSETQ. The CDR3 sequence is 15 residues long. The CDR3 here is CASSLDRTLNTEAFF. The CDR3, as DNA: TGCGCCAGCAGCTTGGACAGGACCTTGAACACTGAAGCTTTCTTT.

The V gene is TRBV7-2, the J gene TRBJ2-5; 7 positions match TRBD1. Per the germline V gene, CDR1 is SGHTA and CDR2 is FQGNSA. V gave up 2 bases and J gave up 2 bases; unmatched junction bases: 8. The CDR3 is 16 residues long. The DNA of the CDR3 is TGTGCCAGCAGCTTATTTAGGGGGCTGGAGCAAGAGACCCAGTACTTC. Protein product: CASSLFRGLEQETQYF.

This clone was seen a handful of times. V is TRBV18 and J is TRBJ1-1, with D uncertain. This CDR3 spans 15 amino acids. V was clipped by 0 bases and J by 6 bases, with 14 bases between them. Germline CDR1 is KGHSH and CDR2 is LQKENI. The CDR3 bases are TGTGCCAGCTCACCACCGTCAGCATGGGAGGCTGAAGCTTTCTTT. Its translation is CASSPPSAWEAEAFF.